What follows are 24 T cell receptor beta chains derived from one specimen sequenced in a study of beta chain features in type 1 diabetes. Study-wide results and limits: Shorter TCRB CDR3s, moderately but significantly so, were found in Type 1 diabetes patients in all four CD4+ subsets.

These TCRs' antigens remain unknown. Sequencing targeted expressed TCRB transcripts, as all isolated RNA had been reverse transcribed. Profiling relied on immunoSEQ multiplex PCR, and the TCRdb table lists in-frame clones only, not all of them. Here the sample spans approximately 270,000 clones, roughly an eighth being singletons. Material for sequencing was naive CD4+ T cells from blood. These receptors were obtained from a man aged 25 to 45 with type 1 diabetes.

This clone was picked up a small number of times. The CDR3 nucleotides are TGTGCCAGCTCACTTACAGGGTTCTACGAGCAGTACTTC. Its translation: CASSLTGFYEQYF. The genes are TRBV18 and TRBJ2-7, with D perhaps matching TRBD1 (6 bases). Trimming left V 4 bases short and J 3 bases short, with 10 bases between. The CDR3 contains 13 residues. Germline V gives CDR1 KGHSH, CDR2 LQKENI.

This clone was detected a few times. The chain employs TRBV29-1 and TRBJ1-1; D perhaps matches TRBD1 (5 bases). Looked up from germline, CDR1 is SQVTM and CDR2 is ANQGSEA. With 4 bases removed from V and 2 bases from J, the gap between germline ends came to 11 bases. The CDR3 totals 13 residues. CDR3 DNA: TGCAGCGTTGGTGCAGGGTATAACACTGAAGCTTTCTTT. This encodes CSVGAGYNTEAFF.

This sequence joins TRBV7-9 and TRBJ2-3; D perhaps matches TRBD1 (5 bases). This CDR3 has 15 residues. The germline V and J ends were trimmed by 2 bases and 3 bases, with 12 bases remaining between them. Germline CDR1 and CDR2: SEHNR and FQNEAQ (reference sequence). The CDR3 region has the DNA TGTGCCAGCAGCTTATTGGTTGGGGCGACAGATACGCAGTATTTT. This codes for CASSLLVGATDTQYF.

The CDR3 nucleotides read TGTGCCAGTAGTATTCTTCCGGGACAGGGAGTCTACGAGCAGTACTTC. Residues: CASSILPGQGVYEQYF. The chain couples TRBV19 to TRBJ2-7, with TRBD1 identical over 9 bases. Germline CDR1 reads LNHDA; CDR2 reads SQIVND (reference sequence). The CDR3 sequence is 16 residues long. V lost 3 bases to trimming and J lost 3 bases; unmatched junction nucleotides: 9.

In its sample, this clone was seen a few times. This sequence joins TRBV9 and TRBJ2-3, with 8 positions matching TRBD2. CDR3 size: 15 residues. J gave up 4 bases and V 0 bases, and 4 bases lay outside the gene matches. Germline CDR1 SGDLS, CDR2 YYNGEE. The CDR3 nucleotides are TGTGCCAGCAGCGTAGCTTGGACTAGCTCAGATACGCAGTATTTT. This sequence encodes CASSVAWTSSDTQYF.

V usage is TRBV27 and J usage is TRBJ2-1, with 8 positions matching TRBD2. The CDR3 is 16 amino acids. Unmatched junction bases numbered 8, after V lost 4 bases and J lost 3 bases. Germline V gene lookup returns CDR1 MNHEY and CDR2 SMNVEV (reference sequence). The CDR3 nucleotides read TGTGCCAGCAGTTCGGAAGCGGGAGCACTCTACAATGAGCAGTTCTTC. Protein product: CASSSEAGALYNEQFF.

This clone has only a few counts. The J gene is TRBJ1-4, the V gene TRBV29-1; unclear D gene. V was clipped by 0 bases and J by 0 bases, with 11 bases between them. The CDR3 covers 16 residues. Germline-derived CDR1 and CDR2 are SQVTM and ANQGSEA. CDR3 nucleotide sequence: TGCAGCGTTGAAGACGGAGGACTGGCAACTAATGAAAAACTGTTTTTT. Its protein is CSVEDGGLATNEKLFF. The variable domain in full, with the rest retrieved from reference TRBV29-1 and TRBJ1-4, is SAVISQKPSRDICQRGTSLTIQCQVDSQVTMMFWYRQQPGQSLTLIATANQGSEATYESGFVIDKFPISRPNLTFSTLTVSNMSPEDSSIYLCSVEDGGLATNEKLFFGSGTQLSVL.

The V call is TRBV6-5, the J call TRBJ2-3; a weak D match, TRBD1 (6 bases). The V end was cut by 6 bases, the J end by 4 bases, with 14 bases between. The CDR3 totals 14 residues. Germline-derived CDR1 and CDR2 are MNHEY and SVGAGI. The CDR3 reads CASRPRGLADTQYF. The CDR3 DNA reads as TGTGCCAGCAGGCCAAGGGGGTTGGCAGATACGCAGTATTTT.

The chain is built from TRBV5-1 and TRBJ2-1, with a possible D match to TRBD1 (5 bases). The ends were cut back, 0 bases at V and 5 bases at J, with 15 bases in the middle. CDR1 SGHRS and CDR2 YFSETQ come from the germline V gene. The CDR3 sequence is 16 residues long. CDR3 sequence (DNA): TGCGCCAGCAGCTTGGTCGCAGGCCCAGGGAACAATGAGCAGTTCTTC. It codes for CASSLVAGPGNNEQFF.

This chain connects TRBV15 to TRBJ1-3; D is ambiguous. Trimming stripped 0 bases from V and 0 bases from J, with 9 bases between. CDR3 length equals 16 residues. In germline, CDR1 is LNHNV, CDR2 YYDKDF (reference sequence). The CDR3 DNA sequence: TGTGCCACCAGCAGAGAATCATCCAGCTCTGGAAACACCATATATTTT. Protein product: CATSRESSSSGNTIYF.

This clone was seen a few times. The chain links TRBV19 to TRBJ1-2, with 8 bases matching TRBD1. This CDR3 comprises 14 residues. Germline values: CDR1 LNHDA, CDR2 SQIVND (reference sequence). With V trimmed by 7 bases and J by 6 bases, 10 bases remained unmatched. The CDR3 spells CASKRTGRADGYTF. DNA for the CDR3: TGTGCCAGTAAAAGGACAGGGCGTGCGGATGGCTACACCTTC.

This chain links TRBV10-3 with TRBJ1-5; TRBD1 matches at 9 bases. V gave up 7 bases and J gave up 6 bases; unmatched junction bases: 7. The germline V gene has CDR1 ENHRY and CDR2 SYGVKD. This CDR3 has 14 amino acids. CDR3: CAINPTGGGQPQHF. CDR3 in DNA: TGTGCCATCAACCCGACAGGGGGGGGTCAGCCCCAGCATTTT.

The DNA for the CDR3 is TGTGCCAGCTCACCGGCCTCAACTAATGAAAAACTGTTTTTT. As protein: CASSPASTNEKLFF. The V call is TRBV18, the J call TRBJ1-4; D uncertain. The germline V and J ends were trimmed by 3 bases and 0 bases, with 5 bases remaining between them. The CDR3 has 14 residues. CDR1 KGHSH and CDR2 LQKENI come from the germline V gene.

The J gene is TRBJ2-1, the V gene TRBV18; 14 positions agree with TRBD2. The V gene end was trimmed by 5 bases and the J gene end by 13 bases; junction bases not matched to a gene: 10. Germline loops: CDR1 KGHSH, CDR2 LQKENI. This CDR3 has 15 amino acids. CDR3 sequence: CASSVPGLAGATQFF. CDR3 DNA: TGTGCCAGCTCAGTCCCGGGACTAGCGGGAGCGACACAGTTCTTC. The whole variable domain, filled in from reference TRBV18 and TRBJ2-1, reads NAGVMQNPRHLVRRRGQEARLRCSPMKGHSHVYWYRQLPEEGLKFMVYLQKENIIDESGMPKERFSAEFPKEGPSILRIQQVVRGDSAAYFCASSVPGLAGATQFFGPGTRLTVL.

In its sample, this clone was seen a few times. This rearrangement joins TRBV18 to TRBJ2-6; tentatively, D is TRBD1 (5 bases). Trimming cost V 4 bases and J 1 base, with 8 bases left between them. This CDR3 is 15 amino acids long. The V gene's germline CDR1 is KGHSH and CDR2 LQKENI. CDR3 protein: CASSLQGSGANVLTF. The CDR3 coding sequence is TGTGCCAGCTCACTGCAGGGTTCTGGGGCCAACGTCCTGACTTTC.

The chain uses TRBV7-2 and TRBJ2-1; D gene ambiguous. CDR3 length equals 15 residues. The V and J ends lost 1 base and 4 bases respectively, with 11 bases between them. CDR1 and CDR2 from the germline V gene are SGHTA and FQGNSA. This CDR3 is CASSLGFGAYNEQFF. CDR3 in DNA: TGTGCCAGCAGCTTAGGCTTCGGAGCGTACAATGAGCAGTTCTTC.

The sample holds one count of this clone. This rearrangement joins TRBV28 to TRBJ1-1; TRBD1 might be the D (5 bases). V shed 9 bases and J shed 4 bases, with 9 bases lying between them. Germline V lookup: CDR1 MDHEN, CDR2 SYDVKM. This CDR3 contains 11 residues. The CDR3 region is CASGGGTEAFF. For the CDR3, the DNA is TGTGCCAGTGGCGGGGGCACTGAAGCTTTCTTT.

Only a few counts were recorded for this clone. V usage is TRBV4-3 and J usage is TRBJ2-3; perhaps TRBD2 as D (6 bases). The CDR3 is made up of 13 amino acids. Germline V CDR1 and CDR2: LGHNA, YSLEER. V lost 1 base and J 9 bases, leaving 11 bases between the germline ends. CDR3 in amino acids: CASSQAPGGTQYF. The CDR3 DNA follows: TGCGCCAGCAGCCAAGCCCCCGGAGGGACGCAGTATTTT.

This clone was counted between two and nine times. The chain uses TRBV5-4 and TRBJ2-3, with 7 nucleotides matching TRBD2. The CDR3 loop spans 17 amino acids. Germline values: CDR1 SGHNT, CDR2 YYREEE (reference sequence). The V and J ends lost 4 bases and 4 bases, in that order; junction bases with no gene match: 15. CDR3 region: CASSRGGSGGEADTQYF. CDR3 nucleotide sequence: TGTGCCAGCAGCCGGGGTGGTTCGGGGGGAGAGGCAGATACGCAGTATTTT.

This chain joins TRBV15 and TRBJ2-1, with 11 bases fitting TRBD1. Germline V gives CDR1 LNHNV, CDR2 YYDKDF (reference sequence). The trim removed 5 bases at V and 5 bases at J, leaving 5 bases unmatched. The CDR3 is 15 amino acids. CDR3 sequence: CATSPGTGGDNEQFF. As DNA, the CDR3 is TGTGCCACCAGCCCCGGGACAGGGGGAGACAATGAGCAGTTCTTC.

This clone was seen more than once but under ten times. The J gene is TRBJ1-3, the V gene TRBV14, with D unresolved. The CDR3 is 13 amino acids. The germline V gene encodes CDR1 SGHDN and CDR2 FVKESK. The germline V and J ends were trimmed by 3 bases and 4 bases, with 7 bases remaining between them. The CDR3 DNA reads TGTGCCAGCAGCCAGGGCTCGGGAAACACCATATATTTT. Translated: CASSQGSGNTIYF.

The chain combines TRBV20-1 with TRBJ1-1; D ambiguous. Looked up from germline, CDR1 is DFQATT and CDR2 is SNEGSKA (reference sequence). V gave up 2 bases and J gave up 11 bases, with 12 bases separating them. CDR3 length: 11 amino acids. The CDR3 nucleotides read TGCAGTGCTAGATCCCCACCTAACGCTTTCTTT. Translation gives CSARSPPNAFF.

J is TRBJ2-7 and V is TRBV19, with 7 bases aligning to TRBD1. CDR3 length: 13 residues. Germline V gene data show CDR1 as LNHDA and CDR2 as SQIVND (reference sequence). V was pared by 3 bases and J by 3 bases, with 2 bases of the junction left unmatched. The CDR3 coding sequence is TGTGCCAGTAGTATTCGACAGGGCTACGAGCAGTACTTC. Encoded protein: CASSIRQGYEQYF.

This chain connects TRBV30 to TRBJ1-1; D is unclear. From germline, CDR1 is GTSNPN and CDR2 SVGIG (reference sequence). The CDR3 loop spans 13 amino acids. The V end lost 2 bases, the J end lost 6 bases, and 13 bases lay between the germline ends. Here the CDR3 reads CAWSPGGYSEAFF. The CDR3 bases are TGTGCCTGGAGTCCGGGTGGATACTCTGAAGCTTTCTTT.